Shown below are 11 T cell receptor beta chains from a single sample sequenced in a study of OX40 agonist ivuxolimab in advanced cancers. This table comes from immunoSEQ multiplex PCR, and its TCRdb copy is limited to in-frame clones, with some not included. The sample contains 60,000 to 65,000 clones, approximately 92% of which appear only once. Sequencing was performed on CD4+ or CD8+ T cells sorted from blood, taken in a trial of the OX40 agonist ivuxolimab. The receptors here all came from an adult with an advanced solid tumor such as melanoma, head and neck, liver or kidney cancer.

This chain joins TRBV7-2 and TRBJ2-7, with D perhaps TRBD1 (6 bases). Germline CDR1 is SGHTA and CDR2 is FQGNSA. V shed 5 bases and J shed 2 bases, with 16 bases lying between them. The CDR3 has 15 residues. For the CDR3, the DNA is TGTGCCAGCAGCCCATGGGACACTCAGACCTACGAGCAGTACTTC. This codes for CASSPWDTQTYEQYF.

CDR3 sequence (DNA): TGTGCCACCAGGGTTGGCACTGAAGCTTTCTTT. It is translated as CATRVGTEAFF. This rearrangement joins TRBV19 to TRBJ1-1, with D possibly being TRBD1 (5 bases). There are 11 residues in the CDR3. Germline V gene data show CDR1 as LNHDA and CDR2 as SQIVND (reference sequence). V lost 10 bases and J lost 4, with 10 bases in between.

The rearrangement uses TRBV7-6 and TRBJ2-2; D is undetermined. The CDR3 loop spans 12 amino acids. V gave up 1 base and J gave up 9 bases, with 6 bases separating them. Germline lookup yields CDR1 SGHVS and CDR2 FNYEAQ. CDR3 amino acids: CASSLGGWELFF. The CDR3, as DNA: TGTGCCAGCAGCTTAGGGGGTTGGGAGCTGTTTTTT.

This chain joins TRBV27 and TRBJ2-7; perhaps TRBD1 as D (6 bases). Between the trimmed V and J ends, which lost 6 bases and 6 bases, there was a span of 12 bases. The CDR3 extends over 12 amino acids. Germline lookup yields CDR1 MNHEY and CDR2 SMNVEV (reference sequence). Here the CDR3 DNA reads TGTGCCAGCAGGTACAGGGTCGGCGAGCAGTACTTC. This encodes CASRYRVGEQYF.

This chain uses TRBV4-1 with TRBJ1-2, with D possibly matching TRBD1 (5 bases). Germline V gene sequence: CDR1 MGHRA, CDR2 YSYEKL. This CDR3 spans 12 amino acids. V was trimmed by 6 bases and J by 11 bases, leaving 16 bases between them. CDR3 bases: TGCGCCAGCAGGATACCCCAGGGCGTATACACCTTC. It specifies CASRIPQGVYTF.

This chain uses TRBV7-8 with TRBJ1-1; perhaps TRBD1 as D (5 bases). This CDR3 has 14 amino acids. V shed 2 bases and J shed 4 bases, with 11 bases lying between them. Germline assignment: CDR1 SGHVS and CDR2 FQNEAQ. This chain's CDR3 is CASSLFGGTTEAFF. CDR3 DNA: TGTGCCAGCAGCTTATTCGGGGGAACCACTGAAGCTTTCTTT. The full variable domain, in which reference TRBV7-8 and TRBJ1-1 provide the parts outside the CDR3, is GAGVSQSPRYKVAKRGQDVALRCDPISGHVSLFWYQQALGQGPEFLTYFQNEAQLDKSGLPSDRFFAERPEGSVSTLKIQRTQQEDSAVYLCASSLFGGTTEAFFGQGTRLTVV.

The genes are TRBV18 and TRBJ2-7; D perhaps matches TRBD1 (5 bases). With 0 bases removed from V and 3 bases from J, the gap between germline ends came to 12 bases. Germline CDR1 is KGHSH and CDR2 is LQKENI. This CDR3 contains 15 residues. CDR3 residues: CASSPPQEPFYEQYF. The DNA of the CDR3 is TGTGCCAGCTCACCACCACAGGAACCTTTCTACGAGCAGTACTTC.

The genes are TRBV19 and TRBJ2-3; D is possibly TRBD2 (5 bases). Germline V gene data show CDR1 as LNHDA and CDR2 as SQIVND (reference sequence). The CDR3 sequence is 14 residues long. Trimming shortened V by 3 bases and J by 4 bases, and 11 bases separated the two germline ends. CDR3 protein: CASSMAGAADTQYF. For the CDR3, the DNA is TGTGCCAGTAGTATGGCGGGTGCGGCAGATACGCAGTATTTT.

The chain is built from TRBV19 and TRBJ2-3; 9 positions match TRBD2. V gave up 6 bases and J gave up 1 base; unmatched junction bases: 8. CDR1 is LNHDA, CDR2 SQIVND, per germline (reference sequence). CDR3 length equals 16 residues. The CDR3: CASSRAGGLGTDTQYF. The DNA of the CDR3 is TGTGCCAGTAGCCGCGCGGGGGGGTTGGGCACAGATACGCAGTATTTT.

The gene calls are TRBV29-1 and TRBJ2-1; D is unresolved. This CDR3 is built from 11 residues. The germline V gene has CDR1 SQVTM and CDR2 ANQGSEA. Trimming stripped 0 bases from V and 10 bases from J, with 7 bases between. The CDR3 bases are TGCAGCGTTGAAGATGGGCGGGAGCAGTTCTTC. Its protein is CSVEDGREQFF.

The chain links TRBV18 to TRBJ1-1; D gene ambiguous. Trimming removed 2 bases at V and 1 base at J, with 14 bases between. The germline V gene has CDR1 KGHSH and CDR2 LQKENI. The CDR3 loop spans 16 amino acids. CDR3 DNA sequence: TGTGCCAGCTCACCAGTCCCGGCCGCTGCGAACACTGAAGCTTTCTTT. This encodes CASSPVPAAANTEAFF.